The source of this TCR beta chain is a study of blood T cell repertoires in COVID-19. About the study: Acute and convalescent COVID-19 specimens originated in the United States, Italy and Spain. PBMCs, B-cell-depleted T cells, or T cells were the source of the cDNA or gDNA that made up the material.

Those enrolled in Seattle joined during active infection and were followed longitudinally afterward. This clone was detected once. Germline CDR1 is MDHEN and CDR2 is SYDVKM. The CDR3 has 12 residues. V lost 7 bases to trimming and J lost 3 bases, with 9 bases between them. As handled by the study authors: Reference gene primer amplification gave estimated nucleated cell counts. TCRdb's copy holds only in-frame clones and misses some; the assay was immunoSEQ multiplex PCR. V, J and clone size were drawn from that table, and D and trimming were deduced from the DNA. The data show under 200,000 clones, around 87% seen once.

The sample was peripheral blood. The sequence was collected from a woman of 80 years or more with COVID-19, enrolled during active disease. This rearrangement joins TRBV28 to TRBJ2-5; weak D call: TRBD1 (5 bases). CDR3: CASKETEETQYF. CDR3 nucleotides: TGTGCCAGCAAGGAGACAGAAGAGACCCAGTACTTC.